This paragraph reports one T cell receptor beta chain. Source study methods: Researchers report that nucleated cell counts were estimated from reference gene primer amplification. TCRdb keeps only in-frame clones here, not all; method: immunoSEQ multiplex PCR. Clone size and V and J calls were adopted from that table, with D and trimming inferred from the DNA. The table includes 120,000 to 150,000 clones, around 86% detected once. The CDR3 spans 19 residues. Germline V CDR1 and CDR2: LNHDA, SQIVND (reference sequence). The germline V and J ends were trimmed by 0 bases and 0 bases, with 18 bases remaining between them. This sample is drawn from a study of blood T cell repertoires in COVID-19. Across the study: COVID-19 samples collected from the United States, Italy and Spain covered acute and convalescent phases. PBMCs, B-cell-depleted T cells, or T cells were the source of the cDNA or gDNA that made up the material.

The V gene is TRBV19, the J gene TRBJ2-4; TRBD2 is a possible D gene (7 bases). The sample comprised peripheral blood. This TCR was recovered from a man aged 80 or over with acute or convalescent COVID-19. The chain's CDR3 is CASSIEGGGQDLAKNIQYF. The CDR3 DNA sequence: TGTGCCAGTAGTATAGAGGGGGGGGGCCAAGATCTAGCCAAAAACATTCAGTACTTC.